The T cell receptor (beta chain) under discussion was sequenced for a study of cytomegalovirus exposure and HLA in healthy donors. The study, taken as a whole, reports: Reports described diagnosis of cytomegalovirus status by the classifier as highly specific and sensitive. Rates of TCR association differed by HLA locus in a later analysis, with DRB1 highest and HLA-C lowest. Analyses of presence and absence presupposed an approximately uniform sequencing depth across donors.

Points on this clone: Its antigen is currently unknown.

Germline values: CDR1 MNHEY, CDR2 SMNVEV (reference sequence). There are 15 residues in the CDR3. Trimming cost V 5 bases and J 0 bases, with 8 bases left between them. It was with 60 Vbeta and 13 Jbeta primers that the PCR ran. Repertoires were generated with immunoSEQ multiplex PCR, while TCRdb's copy carries only in-frame clones and drops some. In the table there are about 200,000 clones, 79% of which are singletons. Sequenced input: PBMCs. This receptor was obtained from a male donor in good health and CMV-seropositive. The V and J genes are TRBV27 and TRBJ2-6; D gene uncertain. As DNA, the CDR3 is TGTGCCAGCAGTGGCCCCGCCTCTGGGGCCAACGTCCTGACTTTC. Translated: CASSGPASGANVLTF.